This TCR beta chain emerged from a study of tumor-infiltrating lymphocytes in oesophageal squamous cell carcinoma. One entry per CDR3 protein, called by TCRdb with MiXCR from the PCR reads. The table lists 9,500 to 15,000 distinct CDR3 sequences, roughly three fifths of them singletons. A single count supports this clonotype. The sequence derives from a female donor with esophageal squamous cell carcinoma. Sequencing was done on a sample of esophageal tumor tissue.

The CDR3 spells CASSRYSNEQYF. CDR3 nucleotides: TGTGCCAGCAGTCGTTATAGCAATGAGCAGTACTTC. The chain is built from TRBV7-3 and TRBJ2-5; the D is unclear. CDR1 is SGHTA and CDR2 is FQGTGA in the germline V gene. V was cut by 6 bases and J by 11 bases, with 16 bases left in between. The CDR3 extends over 12 amino acids.